These T cell receptor beta chains were read from a single sample in a study of a mutant IDH1 vaccine in newly diagnosed glioma. Their recognized antigens are unknown. TCRdb's table, derived via immunoSEQ multiplex PCR, lists solely in-frame clones and lacks some. The sample carries approximately 32,000 clones, approximately 89% recorded once. The sequencing used PBMCs, collected from a glioma patient whose treatment included an IDH1 peptide vaccine. These receptors were obtained from a man aged 35-49 years with glioma. Each CDR3 is given with its conserved first and last residue. Each record gives: D gene, J gene, V gene, clone size, CDR3 DNA, CDR3 protein. A D gene is named only where the DNA matches it firmly. Expanded clones are given a class, and other clones once, few, many or no size at all.

d_gene: TRBD1; j_gene: TRBJ1-1; v_gene: TRBV6-4; abundance: once; CDR3nt: TGTGCCAGCAGTGACTCAGGACAGGACAAGACTGAAGCTTTCTTT; CDR3aa: CASSDSGQDKTEAFF
d_gene: TRBD1; j_gene: TRBJ2-1; v_gene: TRBV5-1; abundance: NA; CDR3nt: TGCGCCAGCAGCTCTAAGACAGGGTCCTACAATGAGCAGTTCTTC; CDR3aa: CASSSKTGSYNEQFF
d_gene: NA; j_gene: TRBJ2-5; v_gene: TRBV9; abundance: NA; CDR3nt: TGTGCCAGCAGCGTAGGACACGGACAAGAGACCCAGTACTTC; CDR3aa: CASSVGHGQETQYF
d_gene: NA; j_gene: TRBJ1-2; v_gene: TRBV4-1; abundance: once; CDR3nt: TGCGCCAGCAGTCGCATCCCTATCGGACAGCGTACTAACTATGGCTACACCTTC; CDR3aa: CASSRIPIGQRTNYGYTF
d_gene: NA; j_gene: TRBJ1-1; v_gene: TRBV7-2; abundance: once; CDR3nt: TGTGCCAGCAGCTTAGAGTCGGACATGAACACTGAAGCTTTCTTT; CDR3aa: CASSLESDMNTEAFF
d_gene: TRBD2; j_gene: TRBJ2-2; v_gene: TRBV9; abundance: NA; CDR3nt: TGTGCCAGCAGCGGTACCGGGACTAGTTTTACCGGGGAGCTGTTTTTT; CDR3aa: CASSGTGTSFTGELFF
d_gene: NA; j_gene: TRBJ2-5; v_gene: TRBV5-5; abundance: NA; CDR3nt: TGTGCCAGCAGCCTTGCTCCGAGGGTAGAGACCCAGTACTTC; CDR3aa: CASSLAPRVETQYF
d_gene: NA; j_gene: TRBJ1-2; v_gene: TRBV5-6; abundance: NA; CDR3nt: TGTGCCAGCAGCTTGGATGTTCCGGGCTACACCTTC; CDR3aa: CASSLDVPGYTF
d_gene: NA; j_gene: TRBJ1-5; v_gene: TRBV28; abundance: NA; CDR3nt: TGTGCCAGCAGCAGAGGACAGCTTAATCAGCCCCAGCATTTT; CDR3aa: CASSRGQLNQPQHF
d_gene: NA; j_gene: TRBJ1-4; v_gene: TRBV7-9; abundance: few; CDR3nt: TGTGCCAGCAGCTTAGCCTCGACGGCACGTCCTGAAAAACTGTTTTTT; CDR3aa: CASSLASTARPEKLFF
d_gene: TRBD1; j_gene: TRBJ2-1; v_gene: TRBV29-1; abundance: NA; CDR3nt: TGCAGCGCCCAACGGTGGACAGGGACGGATGAGCAGTTCTTC; CDR3aa: CSAQRWTGTDEQFF
d_gene: TRBD1; j_gene: TRBJ1-3; v_gene: TRBV7-2; abundance: NA; CDR3nt: TGTGCCAGCAGACCACCGGACAGGCCTAGCTCTGGAAACACCATATATTTT; CDR3aa: CASRPPDRPSSGNTIYF
d_gene: TRBD1; j_gene: TRBJ1-3; v_gene: TRBV7-2; abundance: NA; CDR3nt: TGTGCCAGCAGCTTTAAATCGGGATGGATTACAGGGGCAGGAAACACCATATATTTT; CDR3aa: CASSFKSGWITGAGNTIYF
d_gene: TRBD1; j_gene: TRBJ1-3; v_gene: TRBV18; abundance: NA; CDR3nt: TGTGCCAGCTCACCTTCGACAGGGGAAAACACCATATATTTT; CDR3aa: CASSPSTGENTIYF
d_gene: NA; j_gene: TRBJ2-1; v_gene: TRBV5-4; abundance: NA; CDR3nt: TGTGCCAGCAGCTGGGGACCCAATGAGCAGTTCTTC; CDR3aa: CASSWGPNEQFF
d_gene: NA; j_gene: TRBJ2-1; v_gene: TRBV18; abundance: NA; CDR3nt: TGTGCCAGCTCACCATATGTCGGGGATCCCGGGGATGAGCAGTTCTTC; CDR3aa: CASSPYVGDPGDEQFF
d_gene: NA; j_gene: TRBJ1-3; v_gene: TRBV6-5; abundance: NA; CDR3nt: TGTGCCAGCAGTTACTCGATTGCCGGCGGAAACACCATATATTTT; CDR3aa: CASSYSIAGGNTIYF
d_gene: TRBD1; j_gene: TRBJ2-5; v_gene: TRBV7-2; abundance: NA; CDR3nt: TGTGCCAGCAGCTCGCGGGACAGGGGGTCGGGGAGAGAGACCCAGTACTTC; CDR3aa: CASSSRDRGSGRETQYF
d_gene: TRBD1; j_gene: TRBJ1-5; v_gene: TRBV27; abundance: NA; CDR3nt: TGTGCCAGCAGTCCCAGACAGGGCCTAAGCAATCAGCCCCAGCATTTT; CDR3aa: CASSPRQGLSNQPQHF
d_gene: NA; j_gene: TRBJ1-1; v_gene: TRBV19; abundance: NA; CDR3nt: TGTGCCAGTAGTATTAGGGGTGTCAAGGGGACTGAAGCTTTCTTT; CDR3aa: CASSIRGVKGTEAFF
d_gene: NA; j_gene: TRBJ2-5; v_gene: TRBV19; abundance: NA; CDR3nt: TGTGCCAGTAGTATAGCTCCGTCCTACGGGACCCAGTACTTC; CDR3aa: CASSIAPSYGTQYF
d_gene: NA; j_gene: TRBJ2-2; v_gene: TRBV2; abundance: NA; CDR3nt: TGTGCCAGCAGACCGAGGGTTCCCACGGGGGGCAGGGAGAACACCGGGGAGCTGTTTTTT; CDR3aa: CASRPRVPTGGRENTGELFF
d_gene: TRBD1; j_gene: TRBJ1-5; v_gene: TRBV27; abundance: NA; CDR3nt: TGTGCCAGCAGTCCCCAGGGACAGAGTAATCAGCCCCAGCATTTT; CDR3aa: CASSPQGQSNQPQHF
d_gene: NA; j_gene: TRBJ2-3; v_gene: TRBV27; abundance: NA; CDR3nt: TGTGCCAGCAGCAGTTGGCCCGGGGATACGCAGTATTTT; CDR3aa: CASSSWPGDTQYF
d_gene: NA; j_gene: TRBJ2-1; v_gene: TRBV5-1; abundance: NA; CDR3nt: TGCGCCAGCAGCTTGGAACCGGGAGTCTCCTACAATGAGCAGTTCTTC; CDR3aa: CASSLEPGVSYNEQFF
d_gene: NA; j_gene: TRBJ2-1; v_gene: TRBV6-5; abundance: NA; CDR3nt: TGTGCCAGCAGCCACCGGGGGGACACCAATGAGCAGTTCTTC; CDR3aa: CASSHRGDTNEQFF
d_gene: NA; j_gene: TRBJ2-7; v_gene: TRBV6-5; abundance: once; CDR3nt: TGTGCCAGCAGTTCTCCGCGGACCTTTAATGACGAGCAGTACTTC; CDR3aa: CASSSPRTFNDEQYF
d_gene: NA; j_gene: TRBJ1-5; v_gene: TRBV27; abundance: NA; CDR3nt: TGTGCCAGCAGTTTAAACAGGCAGTATCAGCCCCAGCATTTT; CDR3aa: CASSLNRQYQPQHF
d_gene: NA; j_gene: TRBJ2-7; v_gene: TRBV5-1; abundance: few; CDR3nt: TGCGCCAGCAGCTTGGCTCCAGAATACTACGAGCAGTACTTC; CDR3aa: CASSLAPEYYEQYF
d_gene: NA; j_gene: TRBJ1-2; v_gene: TRBV19; abundance: NA; CDR3nt: TGTGCCAGTAGGATGCCTACCGAGGGATCCTATGGCTACACCTTC; CDR3aa: CASRMPTEGSYGYTF
d_gene: NA; j_gene: TRBJ1-5; v_gene: TRBV2; abundance: NA; CDR3nt: TGTGCCAGCAGTCTCGGACAGACAACCCATAGCAATCAGCCCCAGCATTTT; CDR3aa: CASSLGQTTHSNQPQHF
d_gene: NA; j_gene: TRBJ1-1; v_gene: TRBV28; abundance: NA; CDR3nt: TGTGCCAGCAGTTTCGTCGGGGGGATAGCGGGCACTGAAGCTTTCTTT; CDR3aa: CASSFVGGIAGTEAFF
d_gene: TRBD1; j_gene: TRBJ2-1; v_gene: TRBV5-4; abundance: NA; CDR3nt: TGTGCCAGCAGCTCCCGGACAGGTCTCAATGAGCAGTTCTTC; CDR3aa: CASSSRTGLNEQFF
d_gene: TRBD1; j_gene: TRBJ2-3; v_gene: TRBV5-1; abundance: once; CDR3nt: TGCGCCAGCAGGAGTACAGGGGGCACAGATACGCAGTATTTT; CDR3aa: CASRSTGGTDTQYF
d_gene: TRBD1; j_gene: TRBJ2-2; v_gene: TRBV18; abundance: NA; CDR3nt: TGTGCCAGCTCACCGCTTTGGACAGGGAACACCGGGGAGCTGTTTTTT; CDR3aa: CASSPLWTGNTGELFF
d_gene: NA; j_gene: TRBJ2-3; v_gene: TRBV18; abundance: NA; CDR3nt: TGTGCCAGCTCACCAGGGGCAGATACGCAGTATTTT; CDR3aa: CASSPGADTQYF
d_gene: NA; j_gene: TRBJ2-1; v_gene: TRBV5-6; abundance: once; CDR3nt: TGTGCCAGCAGCCCTACTCCGGATGAGCAGTTCTTC; CDR3aa: CASSPTPDEQFF
d_gene: NA; j_gene: TRBJ2-1; v_gene: TRBV11-2; abundance: NA; CDR3nt: TGTGCCAGCAGCTTTGGGCGGGGCGAGCAGTTCTTC; CDR3aa: CASSFGRGEQFF
d_gene: NA; j_gene: TRBJ2-2; v_gene: TRBV9; abundance: NA; CDR3nt: TGTGCCAGCAGCGTAGGGTTACGGGATGGCACCGGGGAGCTGTTTTTT; CDR3aa: CASSVGLRDGTGELFF
d_gene: NA; j_gene: TRBJ1-5; v_gene: TRBV7-2; abundance: NA; CDR3nt: TGTGCCAGCAGCGCGACAACGAGCAATCAGCCCCAGCATTTT; CDR3aa: CASSATTSNQPQHF
d_gene: NA; j_gene: TRBJ1-2; v_gene: TRBV28; abundance: NA; CDR3nt: TGTGCCAGCAGGACAGCTAACTATGGCTACACCTTC; CDR3aa: CASRTANYGYTF
d_gene: NA; j_gene: TRBJ2-1; v_gene: TRBV4-1; abundance: NA; CDR3nt: TGCGCCAGCAGCCAAGGCCCTCCCCGGCCGGGCAGCTCCTACAATGAGCAGTTCTTC; CDR3aa: CASSQGPPRPGSSYNEQFF
d_gene: NA; j_gene: TRBJ2-2; v_gene: TRBV2; abundance: NA; CDR3nt: TGTGCCAGCAGTGAACGGAGTAGGGGCACCGGGGAGCTGTTTTTT; CDR3aa: CASSERSRGTGELFF
d_gene: NA; j_gene: TRBJ1-5; v_gene: TRBV2; abundance: NA; CDR3nt: TGTGCCAGCAGTGAAGCGAGAGGGAATCAGCCCCAGCATTTT; CDR3aa: CASSEARGNQPQHF
d_gene: TRBD1; j_gene: TRBJ1-1; v_gene: TRBV6-5; abundance: NA; CDR3nt: TGTGCCAGCAGCTCCCCGCGACAGGGTCACGCTGAAGCTTTCTTT; CDR3aa: CASSSPRQGHAEAFF
d_gene: NA; j_gene: TRBJ2-3; v_gene: TRBV11-3; abundance: NA; CDR3nt: TGTGCCAGCAGCTTAGGAGGGGGGCACGATACGCAGTATTTT; CDR3aa: CASSLGGGHDTQYF
d_gene: NA; j_gene: TRBJ2-3; v_gene: TRBV10-2; abundance: once; CDR3nt: TGCGCCAGCAGTGACTGGGCAGCCAGCACAGATACGCAGTATTTT; CDR3aa: CASSDWAASTDTQYF
d_gene: TRBD1; j_gene: TRBJ2-5; v_gene: TRBV29-1; abundance: NA; CDR3nt: TGCAGCGTTAACAGGGGGACTCAAGAGACCCAGTACTTC; CDR3aa: CSVNRGTQETQYF
d_gene: NA; j_gene: TRBJ1-5; v_gene: TRBV21-1; abundance: NA; CDR3nt: TGTGCCAGCAGCAAAGGGCCTGAGTGGGGGGGAAAACAGCCCCAGCATTTT; CDR3aa: CASSKGPEWGGKQPQHF
d_gene: NA; j_gene: TRBJ1-1; v_gene: TRBV5-5; abundance: NA; CDR3nt: TGTGCCAGCAGCTCAGACAGGTTGAACACTGAAGCTTTCTTT; CDR3aa: CASSSDRLNTEAFF
d_gene: NA; j_gene: TRBJ2-5; v_gene: TRBV7-2; abundance: NA; CDR3nt: TGTGCCAGCAGCTCCTCGGGGGGCTGGGAGACCCAGTACTTC; CDR3aa: CASSSSGGWETQYF
d_gene: NA; j_gene: TRBJ1-2; v_gene: TRBV4-3; abundance: NA; CDR3nt: TGCGCCAGCAGCCCTCAGGGGAACTATGGCTACACCTTC; CDR3aa: CASSPQGNYGYTF
d_gene: NA; j_gene: TRBJ1-3; v_gene: TRBV9; abundance: NA; CDR3nt: TGTGCCAGCAGCCCCCGGGGAAACACCATATATTTT; CDR3aa: CASSPRGNTIYF
d_gene: TRBD1; j_gene: TRBJ1-5; v_gene: TRBV4-3; abundance: NA; CDR3nt: TGCGCCAGCAGCCAAAGCAGGGGGCTGCCGCCCCAGCATTTT; CDR3aa: CASSQSRGLPPQHF
d_gene: NA; j_gene: TRBJ2-5; v_gene: TRBV5-4; abundance: once; CDR3nt: TGTGCCAGCAGCTTGGCCCCGGGCCCCGGAGGGCCAGAGACCCAGTACTTC; CDR3aa: CASSLAPGPGGPETQYF
d_gene: TRBD1; j_gene: TRBJ2-2; v_gene: TRBV7-2; abundance: once; CDR3nt: TGTGCCAGCAGCCCCTCAGGGGGCTGGAACACCGGGGAGCTGTTTTTT; CDR3aa: CASSPSGGWNTGELFF
d_gene: NA; j_gene: TRBJ2-7; v_gene: TRBV14; abundance: NA; CDR3nt: TGTGCCAGCAGCCAAGGACTAAACTTAGGCCGGTTCTTC; CDR3aa: CASSQGLNLGRFF
d_gene: NA; j_gene: TRBJ1-1; v_gene: TRBV5-4; abundance: few; CDR3nt: TGTGCCAGCAGCTCGCGGGTCGGGGACACTGAAGCTTTCTTT; CDR3aa: CASSSRVGDTEAFF
d_gene: TRBD1; j_gene: TRBJ2-6; v_gene: TRBV7-8; abundance: NA; CDR3nt: TGTGCCAGCAGCGCTAGGACAGGGGGCGCTGGGGCCAACGTCCTGACTTTC; CDR3aa: CASSARTGGAGANVLTF